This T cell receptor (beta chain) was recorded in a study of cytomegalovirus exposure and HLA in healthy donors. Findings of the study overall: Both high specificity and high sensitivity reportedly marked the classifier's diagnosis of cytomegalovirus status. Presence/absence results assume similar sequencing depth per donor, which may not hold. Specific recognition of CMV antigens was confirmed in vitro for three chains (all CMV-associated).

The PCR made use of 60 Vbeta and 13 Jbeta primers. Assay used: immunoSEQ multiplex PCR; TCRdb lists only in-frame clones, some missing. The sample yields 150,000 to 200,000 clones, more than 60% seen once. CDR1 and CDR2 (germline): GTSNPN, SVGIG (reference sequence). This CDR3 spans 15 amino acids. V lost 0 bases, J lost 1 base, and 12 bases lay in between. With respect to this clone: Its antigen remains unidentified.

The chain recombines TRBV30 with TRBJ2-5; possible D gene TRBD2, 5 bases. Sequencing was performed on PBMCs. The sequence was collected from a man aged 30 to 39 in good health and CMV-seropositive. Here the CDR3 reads CAWSVDYGVQETQYF. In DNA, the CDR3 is TGTGCCTGGAGTGTCGACTATGGCGTCCAAGAGACCCAGTACTTC.